A single sample gave rise to the 32 T cell receptor beta chains below, sequenced in a study of neurological immune-mediated disorders (dated by TCRdb to between 2019 and 2020). The receptor library was made with 5' RACE. Sequencer: Illumina HiSeq 2500. The raw public data were reprocessed by TCRdb itself: fastp quality trimming at Q25, MiXCR clonotype calling, in-frame beta chains only. Rows matching on CDR3 protein sequence are summarized as one entry with the most common DNA and genes. Recorded for this sample are approximately 38,000 distinct CDR3 sequences; approximately 7.2% of them occurred a single time. In total, the top ten clones hold around 5.7% of the sample. The sample taken for sequencing was CD4+ T cells from blood. Source of these receptors: a man in his fifties in good health.

This clonotype was detected many times. CDR3 region: CASSSTSGSGYEQYF. CDR3 bases: TGTGCCAGCAGCTCCACTAGCGGGAGTGGCTACGAGCAGTACTTC. V gene TRBV7-2 combines with J gene TRBJ2-7; the match to TRBD2 covers 11 bases. The germline V gene has CDR1 SGHTA and CDR2 FQGNSA. V lost 4 bases to trimming and J lost 3 bases; unmatched junction nucleotides: 5. The CDR3 runs 15 residues. Based on the CDR3 plus reference TRBV7-2 and TRBJ2-7, the full variable domain is GAGVSQSPSNKVTEKGKDVELRCDPISGHTALYWYRQSLGQGLEFLIYFQGNSAPDKSGLPSDRFSAERTGGSVSTLTIQRTQQEDSAVYLCASSSTSGSGYEQYFGPGTRLTVT.

This clonotype was observed many times. V usage is TRBV20-1 and J usage is TRBJ2-7, with TRBD2 as a possible D gene (7 bases). Trimming pared 4 bases from V and 5 bases from J, leaving 15 bases between. This CDR3 has 13 amino acids. Germline V gene sequence: CDR1 DFQATT, CDR2 SNEGSKA (reference sequence). CDR3 residues: CSANYGGLHEQYF. The CDR3 DNA is TGCAGTGCTAACTACGGGGGGCTCCACGAGCAGTACTTC.

This clonotype was counted ten times or more. The chain couples TRBV7-2 to TRBJ2-1, with TRBD2 identical over 11 bases. Germline CDR1 is SGHTA and CDR2 is FQGNSA. V was clipped by 4 bases and J by 12 bases; unmatched bases: 8. The CDR3 totals 14 residues. The CDR3 DNA reads as TGTGCCAGCAGCTCTTATAGCGGGGGGGATGGGCAGTTCTTC. Residues: CASSSYSGGDGQFF. Drawing the rest from reference TRBV7-2 and TRBJ2-1, the complete variable domain is GAGVSQSPSNKVTEKGKDVELRCDPISGHTALYWYRQSLGQGLEFLIYFQGNSAPDKSGLPSDRFSAERTGGSVSTLTIQRTQQEDSAVYLCASSSYSGGDGQFFGPGTRLTVL.

This clonotype was recorded at least ten times. The V and J genes are TRBV20-1 and TRBJ2-3, with D uncertain. This CDR3 has 13 residues. CDR1 and CDR2 from the germline V gene are DFQATT and SNEGSKA (reference sequence). Trimming stripped 3 bases from V and 2 bases from J, with 9 bases between. The CDR3 DNA reads TGCAGTGCTAGGGTTGCGAACACAGATACGCAGTATTTT. This sequence encodes CSARVANTDTQYF.

There are many counts of this clonotype. The rearrangement joins TRBV20-1 to TRBJ2-3; the match to TRBD2 covers 8 bases. V shed 1 base, J shed 0 bases, and the junction held 21 bases outside the gene matches. There are 21 residues in the CDR3. The germline gives CDR1 DFQATT, CDR2 SNEGSKA (reference sequence). The CDR3 is CSARGGSGRIRSHTSTDTQYF. The CDR3 region has the DNA TGCAGTGCTAGAGGGGGGAGCGGGAGAATCCGATCCCACACTAGCACAGATACGCAGTATTTT.

This clonotype was picked up many times. The chain recombines TRBV12-3 or TRBV12-4 with TRBJ2-7; 9 bases are a match to TRBD1. V dropped 8 bases and J dropped 6; count of bases not matched to a gene: 17. This CDR3 spans 16 amino acids. CDR3 amino acids: CASGLSWGQGHFEQYF. The CDR3 DNA reads TGTGCCAGCGGGTTATCGTGGGGACAGGGACACTTCGAGCAGTACTTC.

This clonotype was seen many times. The J gene is TRBJ2-5, the V gene TRBV20-1; TRBD2 aligns across 14 bases. V lost 4 bases and J lost 5; bases outside the gene matches: 15. From germline, CDR1 is DFQATT and CDR2 SNEGSKA (reference sequence). This CDR3 has 18 amino acids. The CDR3 sequence is CSATYLRGLAGVGETQYF. The CDR3, as DNA: TGCAGTGCTACCTACCTCCGGGGACTAGCGGGAGTGGGGGAGACCCAGTACTTC.

In this sample, this clonotype turned up many times. The rearrangement links TRBV4-2 to TRBJ2-1; D is undetermined. The CDR3 spans 12 residues. Trimming took off 0 bases at V and 7 bases at J, with 4 bases between the two ends. Germline V gene lookup returns CDR1 LGHNA and CDR2 YNFKEQ. The CDR3 DNA reads as TGTGCCAGCAGCCAAGATAGAAATGAGCAGTTCTTC. Translating gives CASSQDRNEQFF.

This clonotype was observed at least ten times. This sequence joins TRBV3-1 and TRBJ1-6; D uncertain. Germline V gene data show CDR1 as LGHDT and CDR2 as YNNKEL (reference sequence). The length of the CDR3 is 17 residues. V was pared by 2 bases and J by 0 bases, with 11 bases between. The CDR3 nucleotides read TGTGCCAGCAGCCAAAGTACGCGGGCCTCCTATAATTCACCCCTCCACTTT. Its protein product is CASSQSTRASYNSPLHF.

This clonotype was observed at least ten times. The V and J genes are TRBV5-5 and TRBJ2-5; D is perhaps TRBD1 (6 bases). The ends were cut back, 3 bases at V and 7 bases at J, with 10 bases in the middle. This CDR3 spans 12 amino acids. Germline V gene lookup returns CDR1 SGHKS and CDR2 YYEKEE (reference sequence). In nucleotides, the CDR3 is TGTGCCAGCAGCTCAGGGGCGGGGACCCAGTACTTC. Translated, it gives CASSSGAGTQYF.

This clonotype has a handful of counts. The chain employs TRBV19 and TRBJ2-1, with D unresolved. This CDR3 region has 11 residues. Germline assignment: CDR1 LNHDA and CDR2 SQIVND (reference sequence). Trimming stripped 6 bases from V and 3 bases from J, with 3 bases between. DNA of the CDR3: TGTGCCAGTAGAGGCTACAATGAGCAGTTCTTC. Translating gives CASRGYNEQFF.

There are a few counts of this clonotype. The chain combines TRBV25-1 with TRBJ2-1; D unclear. Germline V CDR1 and CDR2: MGHDK, SYGVNS. The CDR3 length is 14 residues. V was clipped by 2 bases and J by 6 bases, with 11 bases between them. The CDR3 is CASSERFSPNEQFF. The DNA of the CDR3 is TGTGCCAGCAGTGAACGCTTTAGCCCCAATGAGCAGTTCTTC.

This clonotype was seen ten or more times. V and J are TRBV14 and TRBJ2-3, with TRBD2 identical over 12 bases. J gave up 9 bases and V 8 bases, and 6 bases lay outside the gene matches. CDR3 length: 13 amino acids. CDR1 is SGHDN and CDR2 is FVKESK in the germline V gene. CDR3 sequence reads: CASSSGRARTQYF. The CDR3, as DNA: TGTGCCAGCTCTAGCGGGAGGGCCCGGACGCAGTATTTT.

This clonotype was detected many times. The rearrangement links TRBV29-1 to TRBJ1-1; D may be TRBD1 (6 bases). This CDR3 contains 15 residues. Germline lookup yields CDR1 SQVTM and CDR2 ANQGSEA. Trimming took 6 bases from V and 3 from J, leaving 20 bases between them. In DNA, the CDR3 is TGCAGCGTCGCCATGTCGGGGGGCGCGGACACTGAAGCTTTCTTT. Translation gives CSVAMSGGADTEAFF.

This clonotype was detected many times. The rearrangement joins TRBV7-9 to TRBJ2-3, with TRBD2 matching over 8 bases. The CDR3 runs to 16 residues. V was clipped by 5 bases and J by 2 bases; unmatched bases: 9. Germline values: CDR1 SEHNR, CDR2 FQNEAQ (reference sequence). CDR3 sequence reads: CASSLALAGSTDTQYF. The CDR3 DNA sequence: TGTGCCAGCAGCCTTGCTTTAGCGGGATCCACAGATACGCAGTATTTT.

This clonotype was observed at least ten times. The rearrangement uses TRBV7-2 and TRBJ1-6; 10 nucleotides agree with TRBD1. CDR1 is SGHTA and CDR2 is FQGNSA in the germline V gene. CDR3 length: 15 amino acids. The V and J ends lost 6 bases and 8 bases, in that order; junction bases with no gene match: 7. The CDR3 loop is CASSPGTGAYSPLHF. The CDR3 DNA reads TGTGCCAGCAGTCCCGGGACAGGGGCTTATTCACCCCTCCACTTT.

This clonotype was detected ten times or more. The rearrangement joins TRBV6-5 to TRBJ2-4, with a possible D match to TRBD1 (5 bases). V shed 0 bases and J shed 0 bases, with 9 bases lying between them. Looked up from germline, CDR1 is MNHEY and CDR2 is SVGAGI. This CDR3 is 16 amino acids long. Here the CDR3 DNA reads TGTGCCAGCAGTTACTCAGGGGAACTAGCCAAAAACATTCAGTACTTC. This sequence encodes CASSYSGELAKNIQYF.

The chain couples TRBV5-1 to TRBJ2-6; no clear D gene. This CDR3 is 14 amino acids long. Between the trimmed V and J ends, which lost 1 base and 3 bases, there was a span of 5 bases. Germline CDR1 reads SGHRS; CDR2 reads YFSETQ. The DNA for the CDR3 is TGCGCCAGCAGCTTGCAGGTTGGGGCCAACGTCCTGACTTTC. This encodes CASSLQVGANVLTF.

In its sample, this clonotype was seen many times. V is TRBV6-5 and J is TRBJ1-2; D remains unclear. CDR1 is MNHEY and CDR2 is SVGAGI in the germline V gene. The length of the CDR3 is 16 residues. V was clipped by 5 bases and J by 4 bases, with 20 bases between them. The DNA for the CDR3 is TGTGCCAGCAGTCCACTCGGAAAACCTGATTCCTATGGCTACACCTTC. Translation gives CASSPLGKPDSYGYTF.

This clonotype was counted at least ten times. The V call is TRBV10-3, the J call TRBJ1-6; perhaps TRBD1 as D (5 bases). V lost 10 bases and J 7 bases, leaving 20 bases between the germline ends. The CDR3 contains 15 residues. The germline V gene encodes CDR1 ENHRY and CDR2 SYGVKD. As DNA, the CDR3 is TGTGCCAGCACGGGGCAGTCGGTGGAGAATTCACCCCTCCACTTT. Translation gives CASTGQSVENSPLHF.

This clonotype was counted at least ten times. The V gene is TRBV6-2 or TRBV6-3, the J gene TRBJ2-5, with a possible D match to TRBD1 (6 bases). The CDR3 is 14 residues long. Germline assignment: CDR1 MNHEY and CDR2 SVGEGT. The V gene lost 4 bases and the J gene lost 7 bases, with 16 bases spanning the gap. CDR3 in DNA: TGTGCCAGCAGTTCGACAGGCTCCGGTGGGACCCAGTACTTC. This translates into CASSSTGSGGTQYF.

This clonotype was seen ten or more times. The chain has TRBV28 and TRBJ1-5; weak D call: TRBD1 (5 bases). The germline V gene has CDR1 MDHEN and CDR2 SYDVKM. This CDR3 has 16 residues. Trimming pared 6 bases from V and 7 bases from J, leaving 22 bases between. The CDR3 sequence: CASSLAGRGDGQPQHF. The CDR3 DNA is TGTGCCAGCAGCCTAGCAGGGCGGGGGGACGGCCAGCCCCAGCATTTT.

This clonotype has ten or more counts. The chain carries TRBV27 and TRBJ2-3; D may be TRBD2 (6 bases). The CDR3 is 14 amino acids. Germline V lookup: CDR1 MNHEY, CDR2 SMNVEV (reference sequence). Trimming took off 5 bases at V and 7 bases at J, with 16 bases between the two ends. The CDR3: CASSTRTTGNTQYF. The DNA for the CDR3 is TGTGCCAGCAGTACACGGACTACCGGGAATACGCAGTATTTT.

The chain carries TRBV30 and TRBJ2-7; D may correspond to TRBD1 or TRBD2 (8 bases each). Between the trimmed V and J ends, which lost 8 bases and 3 bases, there was a span of 26 bases. Germline V CDR1 and CDR2: GTSNPN, SVGIG (reference sequence). This CDR3 comprises 16 residues. The CDR3 DNA sequence: TGTGCCACCGACAGGGGCAACGAGCGGGGGCACTACGAGCAGTACTTC. Translated: CATDRGNERGHYEQYF.

This clonotype appeared many times. The gene calls are TRBV30 and TRBJ2-7; D is perhaps TRBD2 (6 bases). V lost 0 bases, J lost 2 bases, and 20 bases lay in between. The CDR3 covers 17 residues. Germline values: CDR1 GTSNPN, CDR2 SVGIG (reference sequence). In DNA form, the CDR3 reads TGTGCCTGGAGTGTACCCCCCCGGCTAGCGAGGACCTACGAGCAGTACTTC. Amino acid sequence: CAWSVPPRLARTYEQYF.

This clonotype occurred many times. The chain links TRBV18 to TRBJ2-3; TRBD1 matches at 8 bases. Trimming removed 4 bases from V and 0 bases from J; junction bases left unmatched: 3. The CDR3 totals 15 residues. Germline CDR1 reads KGHSH; CDR2 reads LQKENI. CDR3 nucleotide sequence: TGTGCCAGCTCACACCGGGACAGGAGCACAGATACGCAGTATTTT. This sequence encodes CASSHRDRSTDTQYF.

The CDR3 DNA reads as TGTGCCAGCAGCCCCGAGGGACAGGGAGCCTACGAGCAGTACTTC. Its translation is CASSPEGQGAYEQYF. V usage is TRBV5-5 and J usage is TRBJ2-7; 9 nucleotides line up with TRBD1. This CDR3 is 15 amino acids long. CDR1 and CDR2 from the germline V gene are SGHKS and YYEKEE (reference sequence). Trimming at V came to 4 bases and at J to 2 bases, leaving 7 bases not matched to a gene. The full variable domain, rest sourced from reference TRBV5-5 and TRBJ2-7, is DAGVTQSPTHLIKTRGQQVTLRCSPISGHKSVSWYQQVLGQGPQFIFQYYEKEERGRGNFPDRFSARQFPNYSSELNVNALLLGDSALYLCASSPEGQGAYEQYFGPGTRLTVT.

This clonotype was seen many times. V is TRBV5-5 and J is TRBJ2-2; D is unclear. Germline V gene sequence: CDR1 SGHKS, CDR2 YYEKEE (reference sequence). V was clipped by 0 bases and J by 9 bases, with 6 bases between them. This CDR3 has 12 amino acids. The CDR3 nucleotides are TGTGCCAGCAGCTTGGAAGGATGGGAGCTGTTTTTT. This gives the protein CASSLEGWELFF.

This clonotype was picked up many times. This chain connects TRBV18 to TRBJ1-5; 7 bases line up with TRBD1. CDR3 size: 15 residues. The germline V gene encodes CDR1 KGHSH and CDR2 LQKENI. V shed 6 bases and J 2 bases; nucleotides not matched to a gene: 7. This CDR3 reads CASSALGTGNQPQHF. The CDR3 bases are TGTGCCAGCTCCGCACTGGGGACAGGCAATCAGCCCCAGCATTTT.

This clonotype was recorded at least ten times. The V gene is TRBV6-1, the J gene TRBJ2-1, with a tentative D call TRBD2 (7 bases). V lost 6 bases to trimming and J lost 5 bases, with 35 bases between them. CDR3 length: 21 amino acids. The V gene's germline CDR1 is MNHNS and CDR2 SASEGT. The DNA for the CDR3 is TGTGCCAGCAGAGAACAGGGCTCGCGGCTAGCGGCTATATTATACAACAATGAGCAGTTCTTC. Protein: CASREQGSRLAAILYNNEQFF.

The V call is TRBV5-4, the J call TRBJ2-7; TRBD2 agrees at 14 bases. CDR3 length equals 16 residues. Germline CDR1 reads SGHNT; CDR2 reads YYREEE (reference sequence). J was trimmed by 5 bases and V by 4 bases; bases with no gene match: 8. In DNA form, the CDR3 reads TGTGCCAGCAGCCAGGGACTAGCGGGAGAAACGGACGAGCAGTACTTC. Translating gives CASSQGLAGETDEQYF.

This clonotype was recorded many times. DNA for the CDR3: TGTGCCAGCTCTCGGACTAGCGGTATCTACGAGCAGTACTTC. As protein: CASSRTSGIYEQYF. The chain uses TRBV28 and TRBJ2-7, with 10 bases identical to TRBD2. The V and J ends lost 8 bases and 3 bases, in that order; junction bases with no gene match: 7. The germline CDR1 and CDR2 sequences are MDHEN and SYDVKM. The CDR3 consists of 14 residues.